One and the same sample provided the 9 T cell receptor beta chains below, sequenced in a study of T cell responses to AZD1222 COVID-19 vaccine. Repertoires were generated with immunoSEQ multiplex PCR, while TCRdb's copy carries only in-frame clones and drops some. Among roughly 130,000 clones, roughly 89% were seen once, and the ten largest hold 0.85% to 1.2%. The material sequenced was peripheral blood, taken 28 days after the second AZD1222 dose. The source is an adult who received the AZD1222 COVID-19 vaccine.

A single count supports this clone. The rearrangement links TRBV7-8 to TRBJ2-2; the D is unclear. The CDR3 is made up of 13 amino acids. The germline gives CDR1 SGHVS, CDR2 FQNEAQ. V was trimmed by 5 bases and J by 7 bases, leaving 11 bases between them. In DNA form, the CDR3 reads TGTGCCAGCAGCCCAATTTTAAGCGGGGAGCTGTTTTTT. Amino acid sequence: CASSPILSGELFF.

The rearrangement links TRBV7-8 to TRBJ2-7; TRBD2 is a possible D gene (7 bases). The length of the CDR3 is 16 residues. The V end lost 5 bases, the J end lost 3 bases, and 20 bases lay between the germline ends. Germline assignment: CDR1 SGHVS and CDR2 FQNEAQ. CDR3 in amino acids: CASSRGGAGPYYEQYF. The CDR3 nucleotides are TGTGCCAGCAGCCGAGGGGGAGCGGGACCGTACTACGAGCAGTACTTC.

This chain uses TRBV7-3 with TRBJ2-1; 8 bases agree with TRBD2. The V gene's germline CDR1 is SGHTA and CDR2 FQGTGA. CDR3 size: 15 residues. The ends lost 3 bases at V and 4 bases at J; junction bases unmatched: 5. CDR3 nucleotide sequence: TGTGCCAGCAGCTTTGAGCGGGAGAGATACAATGAGCAGTTCTTC. It is translated as CASSFERERYNEQFF.

This clone was detected a few times. The J gene is TRBJ2-4, the V gene TRBV6-4; D is unresolved. CDR1 and CDR2 (germline): MRHNA, SNTAGT. The CDR3 runs 13 residues. V was shortened by 4 bases and J by 8 bases, with 12 bases between the two germline ends. The CDR3 spells CASSVGPEDIQYF. CDR3 nucleotide sequence: TGTGCCAGCAGTGTTGGGCCCGAGGACATTCAGTACTTC.

J is TRBJ2-4 and V is TRBV18, with D possibly matching TRBD2 (6 bases). This CDR3 region has 16 residues. Germline values: CDR1 KGHSH, CDR2 LQKENI. V lost 1 base and J lost 1, with 11 bases in between. The CDR3 region has the DNA TGTGCCAGCTCACCACTCGACAGCGGGGCCAAAAACATTCAGTACTTC. This gives the protein CASSPLDSGAKNIQYF. Full variable domain (missing parts from reference TRBV18 and TRBJ2-4): NAGVMQNPRHLVRRRGQEARLRCSPMKGHSHVYWYRQLPEEGLKFMVYLQKENIIDESGMPKERFSAEFPKEGPSILRIQQVVRGDSAAYFCASSPLDSGAKNIQYFGAGTRLSVL.

The count of this clone is one. This rearrangement joins TRBV6-1 to TRBJ2-5, with D perhaps matching TRBD1 (5 bases). The V end was cut by 3 bases, the J end by 5 bases, with 13 bases between. Germline values: CDR1 MNHNS, CDR2 SASEGT. This CDR3 is 14 amino acids long. CDR3 nucleotide sequence: TGTGCCAGCAGTGAGACCGGACATACCGAGACCCAGTACTTC. Amino acids: CASSETGHTETQYF.

The chain combines TRBV19 with TRBJ2-7, with 7 bases fitting TRBD1. V lost 2 bases and J lost 2; bases outside the gene matches: 6. The CDR3 is 15 residues long. Germline CDR1 is LNHDA and CDR2 is SQIVND (reference sequence). The chain's CDR3 is CASSIQGQVAYEQYF. DNA for the CDR3: TGTGCCAGTAGTATACAAGGACAGGTTGCCTACGAGCAGTACTTC.

This clone was picked up one time. The chain uses TRBV6-5 and TRBJ2-2; D not certain. The V end was cut by 8 bases, the J end by 6 bases, with 16 bases between. The CDR3 is 14 residues long. Germline V gene sequence: CDR1 MNHEY, CDR2 SVGAGI. The CDR3 DNA follows: TGTGCCAGCGCGAGGCCGGGCGGCCCCGGGGAGCTGTTTTTT. It codes for CASARPGGPGELFF.

The chain recombines TRBV6-2 or TRBV6-3 with TRBJ2-4, with a possible D match to TRBD2 (7 bases). V lost 2 bases to trimming and J lost 0 bases, with 20 bases between them. The CDR3 spans 19 residues. CDR1 and CDR2 from the germline V gene are MNHEY and SVGEGT. CDR3 in amino acids: CASSYVPAGAGLAKNIQYF. In nucleotides, the CDR3 is TGTGCCAGCAGTTACGTCCCGGCGGGGGCCGGGTTAGCCAAAAACATTCAGTACTTC.